This T cell receptor beta chain was observed in a study of blood T cell repertoires in COVID-19 (dated by TCRdb to 2020 to 2021). Broadly, across the study: The collaborator samples originated in the United States, Italy and Spain and spanned the acute and convalescent phases of COVID-19. The prospective study material was composed of cDNA or gDNA derived from T cells, B-cell-depleted T cells, or PBMCs. Deeply sampled blood TCRbeta repertoires from subjects exposed to, actively infected with, or recovered from COVID-19 were included in the dataset. The repertoires were released in a freely available public database intended as a resource for research on the immune response to SARS-CoV-2. The samples were drawn from two sources: the first 160 participants of the ongoing ImmuneRACE study, and 1,200 or so subjects contributed by 6 global collaborators. Nearly every sample came with metadata listing a de-identified subject ID, COVID-19 status, age in years and sex. Where HLA class I and class II types were available, the types were taken from metadata supplied by the sample provider, not from assay-based typing.

Worth noting for this clone: Its antigen specificity is not known. Base-call qualities are not available, and no considerably larger clone is one nucleotide away.

Each collaborating institution followed its own protocols to collect whole blood in K2EDTA tubes. For TCRbeta analysis, collaborators shipped samples as frozen whole blood, isolated PBMCs, or DNA extracted from either of those sample types. On the study overall, not on this receptor specifically: The quantity of clinical and demographic metadata differed by source and by participant and was supplied without curation.

The immunoSEQ Assay, a bias-controlled multiplex PCR, was used to amplify TCRbeta CDR3 regions from genomic DNA. Processing in the source paper ran as follows. The number of nucleated cells in each sample was estimated by amplification of reference gene primers within the assay. To quantify the absolute abundance of each unique TCRbeta CDR3 rearrangement, sequence reads were collapsed and filtered. For each sample, productive Simpson clonality was calculated as the square root of Simpson's diversity index across productive rearrangements. What TCRdb holds here is the immuneACCESS table cut down to in-frame rearrangements. Part of the clones is not present; checked against another copy, under half of the missing clones reflect an unresolved V gene, and the others are unexplained. V, J and clone size are taken as reported in that table, and D and trimming were inferred from the DNA itself. Across this sample there are around 250,000 clones, with over 70% seen only once. The top ten constitute about 9.1% of the sample.

The sample comprised peripheral blood. This sequence originates from a human donor in a cohort sampled during active COVID-19.

CDR3 sequence: CASSEQGDVTEAFF. The nucleotides are TGTGCCAGCAGCGAACAGGGGGATGTCACTGAAGCTTTCTTT. The chain was built from TRBV7-9 and TRBJ1-1; 8 nucleotides in the junction match TRBD1. Spanning cysteine to phenylalanine, the CDR3 consists of 14 amino acids. Kept here is only the CDR3 DNA, which spans 42 bases and is read in frame from base 1. Looking up the germline V gene (reference sequence) yields CDR1 SEHNR and CDR2 FQNEAQ. Relative to germline, V is missing 5 bases and J is missing 4 bases, with 6 bases of the junction outside any gene match.